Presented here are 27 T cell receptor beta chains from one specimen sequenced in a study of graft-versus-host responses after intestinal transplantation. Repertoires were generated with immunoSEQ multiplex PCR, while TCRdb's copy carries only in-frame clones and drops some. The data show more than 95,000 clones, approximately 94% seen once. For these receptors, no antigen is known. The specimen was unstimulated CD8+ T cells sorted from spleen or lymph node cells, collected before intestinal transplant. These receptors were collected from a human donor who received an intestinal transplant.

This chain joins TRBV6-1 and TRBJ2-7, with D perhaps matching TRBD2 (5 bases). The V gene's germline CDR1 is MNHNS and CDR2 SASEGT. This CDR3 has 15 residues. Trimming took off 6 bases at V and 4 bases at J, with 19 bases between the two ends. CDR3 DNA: TGTGCCAGCAGCTCCCCCCGGGGAGAGAAATACGAGCAGTACTTC. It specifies CASSSPRGEKYEQYF.

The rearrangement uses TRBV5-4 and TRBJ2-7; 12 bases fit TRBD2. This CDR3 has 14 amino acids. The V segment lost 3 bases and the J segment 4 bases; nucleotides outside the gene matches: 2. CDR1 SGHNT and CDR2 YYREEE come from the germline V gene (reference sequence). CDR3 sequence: CASSYGTSGYEQYF. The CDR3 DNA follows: TGTGCCAGCAGCTACGGGACTAGCGGGTACGAGCAGTACTTC.

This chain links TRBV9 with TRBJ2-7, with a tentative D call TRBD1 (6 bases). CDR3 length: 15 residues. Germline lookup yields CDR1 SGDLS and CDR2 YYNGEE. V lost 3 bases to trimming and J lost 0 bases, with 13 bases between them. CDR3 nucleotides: TGTGCCAGCAGCGCCGGGGACACGAGCTCCTACGAGCAGTACTTC. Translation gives CASSAGDTSSYEQYF.

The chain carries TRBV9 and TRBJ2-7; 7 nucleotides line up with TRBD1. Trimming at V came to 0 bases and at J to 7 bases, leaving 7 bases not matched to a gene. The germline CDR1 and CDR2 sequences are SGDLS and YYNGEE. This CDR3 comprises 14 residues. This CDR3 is CASSVDGTVGEQYF. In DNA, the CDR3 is TGTGCCAGCAGCGTAGATGGGACAGTCGGGGAGCAGTACTTC. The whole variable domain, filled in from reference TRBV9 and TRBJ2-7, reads DSGVTQTPKHLITATGQRVTLRCSPRSGDLSVYWYQQSLDQGLQFLIQYYNGEERAKGNILERFSAQQFPDLHSELNLSSLELGDSALYFCASSVDGTVGEQYFGPGTRLTVT.

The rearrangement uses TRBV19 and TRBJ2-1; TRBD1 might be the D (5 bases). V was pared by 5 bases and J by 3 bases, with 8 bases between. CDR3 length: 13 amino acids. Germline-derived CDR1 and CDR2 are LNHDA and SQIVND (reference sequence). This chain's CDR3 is CASSPQGYNEQFF. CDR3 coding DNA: TGTGCCAGTAGTCCGCAGGGCTACAATGAGCAGTTCTTC.

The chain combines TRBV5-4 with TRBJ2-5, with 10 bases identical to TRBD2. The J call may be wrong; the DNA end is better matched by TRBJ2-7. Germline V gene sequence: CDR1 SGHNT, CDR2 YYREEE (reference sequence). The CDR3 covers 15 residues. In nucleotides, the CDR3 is TGTGCCAGCAGCTCCACTAGCGGGGTCTCCTACGAGCAGTACTTC. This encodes CASSSTSGVSYEQYF.

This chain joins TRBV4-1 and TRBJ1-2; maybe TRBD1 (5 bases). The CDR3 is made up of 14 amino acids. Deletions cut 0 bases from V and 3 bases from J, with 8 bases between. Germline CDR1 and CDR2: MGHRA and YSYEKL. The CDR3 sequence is CASSQDGGDYGYTF. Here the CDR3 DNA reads TGCGCCAGCAGCCAAGACGGAGGGGACTATGGCTACACCTTC.

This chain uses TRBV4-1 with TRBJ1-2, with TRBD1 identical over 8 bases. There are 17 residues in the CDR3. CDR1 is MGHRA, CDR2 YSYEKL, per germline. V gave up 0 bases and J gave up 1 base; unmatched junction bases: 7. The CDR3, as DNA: TGCGCCAGCAGCCAAGAAGGCAGGGGGCCTGATAACTATGGCTACACCTTC. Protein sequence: CASSQEGRGPDNYGYTF.

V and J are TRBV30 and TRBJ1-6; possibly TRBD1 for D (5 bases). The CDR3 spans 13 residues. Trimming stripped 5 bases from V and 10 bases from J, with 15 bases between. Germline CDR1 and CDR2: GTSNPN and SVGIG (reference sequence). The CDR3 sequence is CAWGGDHASPLHF. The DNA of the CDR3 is TGTGCCTGGGGTGGGGACCATGCATCACCCCTCCACTTT.

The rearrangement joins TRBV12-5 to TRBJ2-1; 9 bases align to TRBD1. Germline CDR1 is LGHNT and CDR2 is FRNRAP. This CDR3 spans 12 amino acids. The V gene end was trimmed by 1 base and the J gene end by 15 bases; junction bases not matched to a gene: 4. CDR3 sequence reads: CASGLGGTGTFF. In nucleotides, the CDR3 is TGTGCTAGTGGTTTGGGGGGGACAGGGACGTTCTTC.

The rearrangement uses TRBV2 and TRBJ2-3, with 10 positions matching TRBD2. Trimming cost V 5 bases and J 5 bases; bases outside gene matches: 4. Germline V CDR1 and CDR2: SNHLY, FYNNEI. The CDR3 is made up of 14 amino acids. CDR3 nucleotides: TGTGCCAGCAGTTCTAGCGGGGGCCTAGATACGCAGTATTTT. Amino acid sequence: CASSSSGGLDTQYF.

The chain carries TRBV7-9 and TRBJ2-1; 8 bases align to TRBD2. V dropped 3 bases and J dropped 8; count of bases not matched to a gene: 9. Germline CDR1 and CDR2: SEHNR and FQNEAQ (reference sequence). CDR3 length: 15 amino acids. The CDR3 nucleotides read TGTGCCAGCAGCTTGACAGCGGGGGCTGAGGATGAGCAGTTCTTC. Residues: CASSLTAGAEDEQFF. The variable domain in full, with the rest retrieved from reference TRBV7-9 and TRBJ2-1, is DTGVSQNPRHKITKRGQNVTFRCDPISEHNRLYWYRQTLGQGPEFLTYFQNEAQLEKSRLLSDRFSAERPKGSFSTLEIQRTEQGDSAMYLCASSLTAGAEDEQFFGPGTRLTVL.

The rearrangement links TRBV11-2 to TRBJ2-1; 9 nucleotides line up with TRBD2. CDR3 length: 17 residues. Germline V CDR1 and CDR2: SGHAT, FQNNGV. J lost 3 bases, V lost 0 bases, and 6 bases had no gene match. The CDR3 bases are TGTGCCAGCAGCTTAGAGGGCGGGGGGGGCGTCTACAATGAGCAGTTCTTC. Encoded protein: CASSLEGGGGVYNEQFF.

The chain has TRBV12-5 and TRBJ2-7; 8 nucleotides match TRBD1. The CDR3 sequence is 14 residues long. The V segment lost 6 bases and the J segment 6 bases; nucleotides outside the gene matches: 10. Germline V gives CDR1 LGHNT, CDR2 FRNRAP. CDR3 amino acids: CASGYGQGGAEQYF. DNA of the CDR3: TGTGCTAGTGGCTACGGACAGGGCGGCGCCGAGCAGTACTTC.

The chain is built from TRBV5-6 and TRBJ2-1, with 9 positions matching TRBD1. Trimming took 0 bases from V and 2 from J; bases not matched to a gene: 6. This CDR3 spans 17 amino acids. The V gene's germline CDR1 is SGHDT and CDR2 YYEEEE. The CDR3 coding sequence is TGTGCCAGCAGCTTGGGGGACAGGGCCGTACCCTACAATGAGCAGTTCTTC. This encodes CASSLGDRAVPYNEQFF. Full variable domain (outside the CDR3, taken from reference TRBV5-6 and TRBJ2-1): DAGVTQSPTHLIKTRGQQVTLRCSPKSGHDTVSWYQQALGQGPQFIFQYYEEEERQRGNFPDRFSGHQFPNYSSELNVNALLLGDSALYLCASSLGDRAVPYNEQFFGPGTRLTVL.

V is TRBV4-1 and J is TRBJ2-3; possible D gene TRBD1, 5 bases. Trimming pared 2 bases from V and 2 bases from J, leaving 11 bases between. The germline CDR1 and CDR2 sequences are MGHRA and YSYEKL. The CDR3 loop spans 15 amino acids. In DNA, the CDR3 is TGCGCCAGCAGCCAATGGGGCAACCCCACAGATACGCAGTATTTT. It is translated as CASSQWGNPTDTQYF.

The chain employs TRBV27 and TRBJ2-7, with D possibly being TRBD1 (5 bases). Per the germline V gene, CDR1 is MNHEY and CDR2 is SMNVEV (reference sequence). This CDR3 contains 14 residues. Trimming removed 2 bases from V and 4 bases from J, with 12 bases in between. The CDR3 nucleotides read TGTGCCAGCAGTTTAGTAGGGGCTGGATACGAGCAGTACTTC. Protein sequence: CASSLVGAGYEQYF.

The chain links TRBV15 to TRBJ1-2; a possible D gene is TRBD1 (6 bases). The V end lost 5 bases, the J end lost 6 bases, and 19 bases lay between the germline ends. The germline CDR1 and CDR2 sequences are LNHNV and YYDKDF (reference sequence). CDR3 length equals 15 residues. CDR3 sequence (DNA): TGTGCCACCAGCTCTACAGGGCCCCAGGGCGATGGCTACACCTTC. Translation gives CATSSTGPQGDGYTF.

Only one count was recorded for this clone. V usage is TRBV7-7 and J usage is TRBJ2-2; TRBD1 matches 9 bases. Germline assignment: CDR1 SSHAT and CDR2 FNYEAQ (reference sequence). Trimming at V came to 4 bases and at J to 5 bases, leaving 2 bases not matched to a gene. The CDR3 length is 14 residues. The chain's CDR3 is CASSWTGETGELFF. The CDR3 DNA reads TGTGCCAGCAGCTGGACAGGGGAAACCGGGGAGCTGTTTTTT.

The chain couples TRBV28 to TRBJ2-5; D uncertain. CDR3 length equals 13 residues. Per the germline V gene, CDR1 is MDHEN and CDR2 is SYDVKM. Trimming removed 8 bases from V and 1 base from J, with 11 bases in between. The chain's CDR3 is CASHGVFQETQYF. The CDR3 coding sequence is TGTGCCAGCCATGGAGTTTTCCAAGAGACCCAGTACTTC.

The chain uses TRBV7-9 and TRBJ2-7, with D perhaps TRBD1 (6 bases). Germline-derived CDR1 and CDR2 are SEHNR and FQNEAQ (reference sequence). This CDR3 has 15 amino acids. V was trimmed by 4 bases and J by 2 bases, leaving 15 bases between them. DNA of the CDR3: TGTGCCAGCAGCTACCGACAGGATGCACCCTACGAGCAGTACTTC. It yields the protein CASSYRQDAPYEQYF.

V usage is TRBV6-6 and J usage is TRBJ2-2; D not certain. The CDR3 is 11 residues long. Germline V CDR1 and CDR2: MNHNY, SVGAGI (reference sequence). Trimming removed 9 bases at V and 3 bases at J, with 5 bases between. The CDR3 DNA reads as TGTGCCAGTAAGGACACCGGGGAGCTGTTTTTT. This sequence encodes CASKDTGELFF.

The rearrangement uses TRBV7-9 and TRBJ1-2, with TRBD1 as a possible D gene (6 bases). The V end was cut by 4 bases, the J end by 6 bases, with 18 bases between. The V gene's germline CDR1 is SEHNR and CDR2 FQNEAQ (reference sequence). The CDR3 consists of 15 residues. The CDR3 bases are TGTGCCAGCAGCTGGGGACAAGCCTTAAATGATGGCTACACCTTC. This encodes CASSWGQALNDGYTF.

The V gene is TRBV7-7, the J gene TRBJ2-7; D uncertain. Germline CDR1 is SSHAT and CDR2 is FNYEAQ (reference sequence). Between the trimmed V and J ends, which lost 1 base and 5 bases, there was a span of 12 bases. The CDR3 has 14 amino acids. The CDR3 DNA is TGTGCCAGCAGCTTAGGGCCTCGCGGCCACGAGCAGTACTTC. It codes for CASSLGPRGHEQYF.

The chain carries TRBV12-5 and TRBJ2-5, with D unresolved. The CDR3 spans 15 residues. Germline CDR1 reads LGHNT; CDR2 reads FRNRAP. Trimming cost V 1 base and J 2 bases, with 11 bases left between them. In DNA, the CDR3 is TGTGCTAGTGGTTTGGGGGGTCCGAGGCAAGAGACCCAGTACTTC. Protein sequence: CASGLGGPRQETQYF.

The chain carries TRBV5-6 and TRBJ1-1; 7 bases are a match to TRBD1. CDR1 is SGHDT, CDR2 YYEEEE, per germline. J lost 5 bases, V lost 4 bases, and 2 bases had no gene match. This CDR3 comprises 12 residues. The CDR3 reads CASSQGQTEAFF. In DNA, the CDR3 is TGTGCCAGCAGCCAGGGACAGACTGAAGCTTTCTTT. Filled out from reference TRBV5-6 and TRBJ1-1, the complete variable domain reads DAGVTQSPTHLIKTRGQQVTLRCSPKSGHDTVSWYQQALGQGPQFIFQYYEEEERQRGNFPDRFSGHQFPNYSSELNVNALLLGDSALYLCASSQGQTEAFFGQGTRLTVV.

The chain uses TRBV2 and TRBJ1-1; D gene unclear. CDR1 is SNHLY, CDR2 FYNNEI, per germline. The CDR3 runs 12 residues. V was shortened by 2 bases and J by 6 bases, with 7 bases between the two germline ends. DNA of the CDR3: TGTGCCAGCAGTGAATCTATGGCTGAAGCTTTCTTT. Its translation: CASSESMAEAFF.